The 24 T cell receptor beta chains in this list originate from one sample, sequenced in a study of identical twins. Each CDR3 protein is one row after TCRdb ran MiXCR on the 5' RACE reads. The data hold 450,000 or so distinct CDR3 sequences, with approximately 15% observed a single time. A further study also used this sample, focusing on yellow fever vaccine responses in identical twins.

The sequenced sample consisted of CD4+ T cells sorted from blood. The receptors were sampled from a young woman in good health.

This clonotype was found a few times. One end of the junction does not line up with germline, which may come from a read error. CDR3 DNA sequence: TGCAGCGACGAGGCCGGACACTTGTTGTTT. It is translated as CSDEAGHLLF. The V gene is TRBV29-1, the J gene TRBJ1-1, with a possible D match to TRBD1 (5 bases). CDR3 length: 10 amino acids. Germline V lookup: CDR1 SQVTM, CDR2 ANQGSEA.

The rearrangement joins TRBV4-3 to TRBJ2-7, with TRBD1 as a possible D gene (6 bases). Trimming took 1 base from V and 3 from J, leaving 13 bases between them. CDR1 and CDR2 from the germline V gene are LGHNA and YSLEER. The CDR3 is made up of 15 amino acids. The DNA of the CDR3 is TGCGCCAGCAGCCAAGCCTTACAGGGCGGCTACGAGCAGTACTTC. It yields the protein CASSQALQGGYEQYF.

This clonotype was counted only a few times. The chain employs TRBV4-3 and TRBJ2-1; 7 nucleotides agree with TRBD2. This CDR3 has 17 amino acids. Germline V gene data show CDR1 as LGHNA and CDR2 as YSLEER. Trimming removed 0 bases from V and 4 bases from J; junction bases left unmatched: 9. CDR3 residues: CASSQEPVLGGYNEQFF. CDR3 coding DNA: TGCGCCAGCAGCCAAGAGCCCGTCTTGGGGGGGTACAATGAGCAGTTCTTC.

This clonotype was observed a few times. The chain has TRBV29-1 and TRBJ2-5; 11 nucleotides match TRBD1. V trimming: 2 bases; J trimming: 5 bases; junction bases outside the gene matches: 7. This CDR3 region has 15 residues. Germline assignment: CDR1 SQVTM and CDR2 ANQGSEA. CDR3 residues: CSVELGTGGKETQYF. CDR3 sequence (DNA): TGCAGCGTTGAACTCGGGACAGGGGGGAAGGAGACCCAGTACTTC.

J is TRBJ2-7 and V is TRBV12-3 or TRBV12-4; 8 positions match TRBD2. The CDR3 runs 14 residues. V was pared by 7 bases and J by 3 bases, with 8 bases of the junction left unmatched. CDR3 residues: CASTIAGTLYEQYF. As DNA, the CDR3 is TGTGCCAGCACCATAGCGGGAACCCTCTACGAGCAGTACTTC.

The chain combines TRBV10-3 with TRBJ1-5; D ambiguous. From germline, CDR1 is ENHRY and CDR2 SYGVKD. This CDR3 comprises 13 residues. The V and J ends lost 6 bases and 4 bases respectively, with 10 bases between them. CDR3 DNA sequence: TGTGCCATCAGGGGTCCGGGGAATCAGCCCCAGCATTTT. Encoded protein: CAIRGPGNQPQHF.

There are many counts of this clonotype. The rearrangement links TRBV12-3 or TRBV12-4 to TRBJ1-4, with a tentative D call TRBD1 (5 bases). Trimming took 2 bases from V and 7 from J, leaving 5 bases between them. The CDR3 contains 12 residues. The CDR3 here is CASSLQGEKLFF. Written as DNA, the CDR3 is TGTGCCAGCAGTTTACAGGGTGAAAAACTGTTTTTT.

The sample holds a few counts of this clonotype. Sequence at one end of the junction differs from germline and may be a read error. The V gene is TRBV5-6, the J gene TRBJ2-1; D remains unclear. CDR3 length: 11 amino acids. In germline, CDR1 is SGHDT, CDR2 YYEEEE. The CDR3 nucleotides are TGTGCCAGCAGCTTGGTAGAGATATGGGATTTC. Protein: CASSLVEIWDF. Looking up the rest from reference TRBV5-6 and TRBJ2-1 gives the full variable domain: DAGVTQSPTHLIKTRGQQVTLRCSPKSGHDTVSWYQQALGQGPQFIFQYYEEEERQRGNFPDRFSGHQFPNYSSELNVNALLLGDSALYLCASSLVEIWDFGPGTRLTVL.

V is TRBV20-1 and J is TRBJ2-7, with TRBD1 matching over 8 bases. The V gene end was trimmed by 6 bases and the J gene end by 6 bases; junction bases not matched to a gene: 4. Looked up from germline, CDR1 is DFQATT and CDR2 is SNEGSKA (reference sequence). This CDR3 has 11 residues. The CDR3 DNA reads as TGCAGTGCGCGGACAGGGCTCGAGCAGTACTTC. It yields the protein CSARTGLEQYF.

The rearrangement joins TRBV7-9 to TRBJ2-2; D ambiguous. Germline V lookup: CDR1 SEHNR, CDR2 FQNEAQ (reference sequence). Trimming removed 7 bases at V and 2 bases at J, with 14 bases between. The CDR3 consists of 15 residues. CDR3 sequence reads: CASTPQTGNTGELFF. CDR3 nucleotides: TGTGCCAGCACCCCTCAGACGGGTAACACCGGGGAGCTGTTTTTT. The variable domain in full, completed from reference TRBV7-9 and TRBJ2-2, reads DTGVSQNPRHKITKRGQNVTFRCDPISEHNRLYWYRQTLGQGPEFLTYFQNEAQLEKSRLLSDRFSAERPKGSFSTLEIQRTEQGDSAMYLCASTPQTGNTGELFFGEGSRLTVL.

The chain is built from TRBV7-2 and TRBJ2-7; TRBD1 is a possible D gene (5 bases). Trimming stripped 5 bases from V and 0 bases from J, with 8 bases between. This CDR3 contains 13 residues. Germline-derived CDR1 and CDR2 are SGHTA and FQGNSA. The CDR3 nucleotides are TGTGCCAGCAGCAAGACAGTCTCCTACGAGCAGTACTTC. Residues: CASSKTVSYEQYF.

The rearrangement joins TRBV24-1 to TRBJ2-2; 10 nucleotides align to TRBD2. V trimming: 3 bases; J trimming: 7 bases; junction bases outside the gene matches: 10. Germline V gene sequence: CDR1 KGHDR, CDR2 SFDVKD. This CDR3 contains 17 residues. CDR3 nucleotides: TGTGCCACCAGTGATCCCAGCGGGGGGGCTGGGTACGGGGAGCTGTTTTTT. Translated: CATSDPSGGAGYGELFF.

The table lists this clonotype with a few counts. The chain combines TRBV24-1 with TRBJ1-5; unclear D gene. This CDR3 comprises 13 residues. The germline V and J ends were trimmed by 7 bases and 4 bases, with 10 bases remaining between them. CDR1 and CDR2 from the germline V gene are KGHDR and SFDVKD. CDR3 residues: CATSPTGNQPQHF. Here the CDR3 DNA reads TGTGCCACCAGCCCGACGGGAAATCAGCCCCAGCATTTT.

In its sample, this clonotype was seen many times. In nucleotides, the CDR3 is TGTGCCAGCAGTTTAGGACAGGACACAGCTAAGTATTTT. Its translation is CASSLGQDTAKYF. V and J are TRBV12-3 or TRBV12-4 and TRBJ2-3; the D gene is possibly TRBD1 (6 bases). Trimming removed 1 base from V and 13 bases from J, with 15 bases in between. This CDR3 contains 13 residues.

The chain combines TRBV2 with TRBJ2-7, with D possibly being TRBD1 or TRBD2 (5 bases each). The germline V gene has CDR1 SNHLY and CDR2 FYNNEI. There are 12 residues in the CDR3. The germline V and J ends were trimmed by 4 bases and 2 bases, with 6 bases remaining between them. CDR3 sequence (DNA): TGTGCCAGCAGTGGGGGGACCTACGAGCAGTACTTC. This translates into CASSGGTYEQYF.

V gene TRBV10-3 combines with J gene TRBJ2-5; possibly TRBD2 for D (6 bases). This CDR3 contains 15 residues. The V and J ends lost 3 bases and 1 base respectively, with 12 bases between them. Per germline, CDR1 ENHRY and CDR2 SYGVKD. CDR3 in amino acids: CAISEVLGGQETQYF. CDR3 nucleotide sequence: TGTGCCATCAGTGAAGTGCTGGGGGGCCAAGAGACCCAGTACTTC.

The chain is built from TRBV10-3 and TRBJ1-5; D ambiguous. V was cut by 2 bases and J by 3 bases, with 5 bases left in between. Germline CDR1 is ENHRY and CDR2 is SYGVKD. CDR3 length equals 13 residues. CDR3 amino acids: CAISEDPNQPQHF. DNA for the CDR3: TGTGCCATCAGTGAGGACCCCAATCAGCCCCAGCATTTT.

This clonotype was recorded at least ten times. The chain employs TRBV10-3 and TRBJ2-3; D is unclear. V lost 5 bases to trimming and J lost 5 bases, with 5 bases between them. The germline gives CDR1 ENHRY, CDR2 SYGVKD. The CDR3 runs 11 residues. CDR3 sequence reads: CAISLQDTQYF. The CDR3 DNA reads as TGTGCCATCAGTTTACAAGATACGCAGTATTTT.

This chain joins TRBV20-1 and TRBJ2-1, with 14 bases matching TRBD2. Trimming cost V 3 bases and J 9 bases; bases outside gene matches: 7. From germline, CDR1 is DFQATT and CDR2 SNEGSKA (reference sequence). This CDR3 is 15 amino acids long. CDR3 coding DNA: TGCAGTGCTAGGGGACTAGCGGGAGAGGTCGGTGAGCAGTTCTTC. Translation gives CSARGLAGEVGEQFF.

This clonotype turned up a few times. The DNA of the CDR3 is TGCAGTGCTAGAGATACTCGGGGGGACGAGCAGTACTTC. Protein product: CSARDTRGDEQYF. The chain couples TRBV20-1 to TRBJ2-7, with 7 bases identical to TRBD2. The germline CDR1 and CDR2 sequences are DFQATT and SNEGSKA (reference sequence). The CDR3 has 13 residues. Germline trimming cut 0 bases from V and 5 bases from J; bases unmatched to any gene: 4.

The genes are TRBV5-1 and TRBJ2-3; TRBD2 matches at 7 bases. Unmatched junction bases numbered 13, after V lost 4 bases and J lost 2 bases. Germline V gene data show CDR1 as SGHRS and CDR2 as YFSETQ. The CDR3 covers 17 residues. The CDR3 loop reads CASSPAQGSGFTDTQYF. The CDR3, as DNA: TGCGCCAGCAGCCCCGCCCAGGGTAGCGGGTTCACAGATACGCAGTATTTT.

The chain has TRBV7-2 and TRBJ1-2; D gene uncertain. CDR3 size: 14 residues. V gave up 4 bases and J gave up 0 bases, with 9 bases separating them. Germline values: CDR1 SGHTA, CDR2 FQGNSA. The DNA for the CDR3 is TGTGCCAGCAGCTCACAGAACACTAACTATGGCTACACCTTC. The encoded protein is CASSSQNTNYGYTF.

The CDR3: CASSSPGAGANVLTF. The CDR3 DNA reads as TGTGCCAGCAGCTCCCCAGGAGCTGGGGCCAACGTCCTGACTTTC. The chain links TRBV3-1 to TRBJ2-6, with D unresolved. Trimming left V 5 bases short and J 2 bases short, with 10 bases between. This CDR3 has 15 amino acids. CDR1 and CDR2 (germline): LGHDT, YNNKEL (reference sequence).

The chain joins TRBV20-1 to TRBJ2-3, with D possibly being TRBD1 (6 bases). The CDR3 extends over 14 amino acids. Germline V gives CDR1 DFQATT, CDR2 SNEGSKA (reference sequence). The ends were cut back, 5 bases at V and 0 bases at J, with 12 bases in the middle. Here the CDR3 reads CSAEGDLSTDTQYF. The CDR3 DNA reads as TGCAGTGCTGAGGGGGACCTTAGCACAGATACGCAGTATTTT.